This TCR beta chain emerged from a study of T cell repertoires in cytomegalovirus infection. Study-level background: Matching HLA type and CMV infection were both indicated by public TCR beta signatures.

The study, taken as a whole, reports: HLA-C-restricted CMV-specific TCR beta clonotypes were dominant in the ex vivo response. Adding up the frequency of public TCR beta families identified people who carried CMV plus the relevant HLA.

MiXCR was run by TCRdb on the reads, yielding one entry per CDR3 protein. Among some 270,000 distinct CDR3 sequences, less than 25% were seen once, and the ten largest hold 15% to 20%. The germline V gene has CDR1 MNHNS and CDR2 SASEGT. This CDR3 is built from 14 residues. V was pared by 4 bases and J by 6 bases, with 8 bases of the junction left unmatched. Regarding this clonotype: Its antigen is unknown.

The sample in question was cultured PBMCs, obtained from culture after CMV antigen stimulation. This TCR came from a human donor in good health (CMV status not recorded). Some clones in this sample may be carry-over from other donors' samples. The rearrangement links TRBV6-1 to TRBJ1-2, with 7 nucleotides matching TRBD1. CDR3 residues: CASSAIDRVNGYTF. The CDR3 DNA sequence: TGTGCCAGCAGTGCTATTGACAGGGTCAATGGCTACACCTTC.